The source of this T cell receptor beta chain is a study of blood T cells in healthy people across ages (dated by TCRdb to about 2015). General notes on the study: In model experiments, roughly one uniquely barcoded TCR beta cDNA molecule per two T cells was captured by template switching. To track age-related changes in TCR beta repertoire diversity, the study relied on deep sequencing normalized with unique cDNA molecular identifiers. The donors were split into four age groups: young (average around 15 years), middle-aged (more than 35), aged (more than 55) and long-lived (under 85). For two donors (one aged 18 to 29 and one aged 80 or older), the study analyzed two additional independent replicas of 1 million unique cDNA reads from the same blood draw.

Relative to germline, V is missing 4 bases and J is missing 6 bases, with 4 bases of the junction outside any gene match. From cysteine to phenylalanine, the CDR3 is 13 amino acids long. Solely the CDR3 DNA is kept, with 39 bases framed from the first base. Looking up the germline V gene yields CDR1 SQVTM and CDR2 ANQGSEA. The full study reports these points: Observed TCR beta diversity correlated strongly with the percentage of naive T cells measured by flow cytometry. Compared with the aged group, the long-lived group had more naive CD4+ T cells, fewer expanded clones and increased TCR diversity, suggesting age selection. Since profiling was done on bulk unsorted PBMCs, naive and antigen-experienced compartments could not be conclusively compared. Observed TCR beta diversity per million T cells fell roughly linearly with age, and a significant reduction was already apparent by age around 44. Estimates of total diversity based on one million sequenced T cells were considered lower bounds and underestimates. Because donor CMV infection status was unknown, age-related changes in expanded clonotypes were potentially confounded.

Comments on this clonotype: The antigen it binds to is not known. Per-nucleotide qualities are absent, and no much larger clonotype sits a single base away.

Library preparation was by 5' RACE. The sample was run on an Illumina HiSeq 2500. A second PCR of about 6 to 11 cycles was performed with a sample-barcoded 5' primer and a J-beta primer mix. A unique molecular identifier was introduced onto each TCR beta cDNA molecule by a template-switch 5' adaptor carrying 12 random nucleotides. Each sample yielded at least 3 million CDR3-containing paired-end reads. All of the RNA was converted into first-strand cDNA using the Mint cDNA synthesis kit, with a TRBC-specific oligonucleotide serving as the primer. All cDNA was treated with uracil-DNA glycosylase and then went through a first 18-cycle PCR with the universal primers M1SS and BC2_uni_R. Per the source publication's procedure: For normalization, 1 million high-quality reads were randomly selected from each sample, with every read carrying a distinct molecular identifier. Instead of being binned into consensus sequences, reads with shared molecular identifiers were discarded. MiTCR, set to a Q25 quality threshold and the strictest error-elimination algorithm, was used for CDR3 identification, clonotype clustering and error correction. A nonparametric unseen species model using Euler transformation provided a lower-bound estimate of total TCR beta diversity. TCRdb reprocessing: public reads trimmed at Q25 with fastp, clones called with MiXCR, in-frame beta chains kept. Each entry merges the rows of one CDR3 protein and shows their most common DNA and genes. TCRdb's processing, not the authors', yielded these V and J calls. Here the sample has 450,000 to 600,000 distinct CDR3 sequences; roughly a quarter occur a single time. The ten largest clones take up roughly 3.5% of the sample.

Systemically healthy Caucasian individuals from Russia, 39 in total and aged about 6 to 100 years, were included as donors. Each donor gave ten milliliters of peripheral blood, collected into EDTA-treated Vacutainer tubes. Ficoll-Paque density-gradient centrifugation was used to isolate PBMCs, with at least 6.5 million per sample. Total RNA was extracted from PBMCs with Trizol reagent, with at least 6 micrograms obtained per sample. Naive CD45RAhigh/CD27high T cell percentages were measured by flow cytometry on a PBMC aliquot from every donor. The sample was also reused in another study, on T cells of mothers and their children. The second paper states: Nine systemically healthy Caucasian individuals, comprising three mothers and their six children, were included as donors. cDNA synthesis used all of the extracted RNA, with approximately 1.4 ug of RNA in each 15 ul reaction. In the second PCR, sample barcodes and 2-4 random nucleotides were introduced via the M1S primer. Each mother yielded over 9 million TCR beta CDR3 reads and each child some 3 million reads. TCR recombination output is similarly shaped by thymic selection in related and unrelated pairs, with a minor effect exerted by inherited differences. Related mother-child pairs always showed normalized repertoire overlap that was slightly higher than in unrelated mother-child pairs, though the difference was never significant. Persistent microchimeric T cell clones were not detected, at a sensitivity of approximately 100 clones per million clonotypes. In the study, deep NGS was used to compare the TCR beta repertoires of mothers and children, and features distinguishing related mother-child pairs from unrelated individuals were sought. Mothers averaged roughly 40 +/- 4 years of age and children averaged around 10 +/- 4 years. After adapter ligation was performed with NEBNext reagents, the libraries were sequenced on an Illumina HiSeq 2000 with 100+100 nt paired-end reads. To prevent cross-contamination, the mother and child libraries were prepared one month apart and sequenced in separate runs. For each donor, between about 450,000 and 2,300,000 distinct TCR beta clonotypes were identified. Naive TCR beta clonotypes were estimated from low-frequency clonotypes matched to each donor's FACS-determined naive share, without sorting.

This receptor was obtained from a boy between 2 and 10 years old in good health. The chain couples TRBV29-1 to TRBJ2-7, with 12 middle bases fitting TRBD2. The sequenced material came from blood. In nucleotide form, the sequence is TGCAGCGTTGTGACTAGCGGGAGTGGCGAGCAGTACTTC. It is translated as CSVVTSGSGEQYF.